This entry describes one T cell receptor (beta chain). This entry belongs to a study of technical replicates of blood from several donors. Assay: immunoSEQ multiplex PCR; the TCRdb copy retains only in-frame clones and omits some. This sample yields about 97,000 clones, of which 95% to 97% are seen a single time; 0.3% to 0.45% belongs to the top ten. V lost 3 bases to trimming and J lost 0 bases; unmatched junction nucleotides: 15. The length of the CDR3 is 19 residues. The V gene is TRBV23-1, the J gene TRBJ2-7; 9 nucleotides match TRBD1. TRBV23-1 is designated an ORF whose function remains uncertain. This sequence originates from a human donor in good health. Sample: T cells isolated from PBMCs. CDR3 DNA sequence: TGCGCCAGCAGTCACGTTCGGGACAGGGAGTCTACGAGCTCCTACGAGCAGTACTTC. As protein: CASSHVRDRESTSSYEQYF.